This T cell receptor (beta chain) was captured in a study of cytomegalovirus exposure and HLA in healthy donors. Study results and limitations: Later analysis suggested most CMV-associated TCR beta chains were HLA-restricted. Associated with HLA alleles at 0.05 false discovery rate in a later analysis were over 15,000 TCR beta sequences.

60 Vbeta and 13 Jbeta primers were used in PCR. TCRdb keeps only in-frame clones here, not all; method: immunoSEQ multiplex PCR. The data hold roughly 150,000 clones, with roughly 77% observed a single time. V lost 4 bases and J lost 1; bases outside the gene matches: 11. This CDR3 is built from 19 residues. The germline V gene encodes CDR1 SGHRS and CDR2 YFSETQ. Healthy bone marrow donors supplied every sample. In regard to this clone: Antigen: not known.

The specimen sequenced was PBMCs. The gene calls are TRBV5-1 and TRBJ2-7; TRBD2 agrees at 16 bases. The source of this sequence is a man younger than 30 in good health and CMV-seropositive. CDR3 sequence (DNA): TGCGCCAGCAGCCAAACCGGGACTAGCGGGAGGGCTGGATCCTACGAGCAGTACTTC. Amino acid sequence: CASSQTGTSGRAGSYEQYF.